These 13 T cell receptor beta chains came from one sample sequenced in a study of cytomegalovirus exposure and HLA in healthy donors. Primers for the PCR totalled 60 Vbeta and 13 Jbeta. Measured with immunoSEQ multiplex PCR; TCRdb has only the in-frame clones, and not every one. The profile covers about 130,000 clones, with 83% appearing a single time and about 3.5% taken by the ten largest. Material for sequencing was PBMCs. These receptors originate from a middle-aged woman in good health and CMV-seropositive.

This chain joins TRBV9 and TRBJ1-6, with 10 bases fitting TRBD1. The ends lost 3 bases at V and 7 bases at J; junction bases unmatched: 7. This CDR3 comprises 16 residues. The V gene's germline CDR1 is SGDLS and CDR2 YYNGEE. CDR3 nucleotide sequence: TGTGCCAGCAGCGGAGGGGGGACAGGGGAAAATTCACCCCTCCACTTT. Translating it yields CASSGGGTGENSPLHF.

CDR3 in amino acids: CASERETGSNEQFF. CDR3 DNA sequence: TGCGCCAGCGAACGAGAAACAGGTTCGAATGAGCAGTTCTTC. The chain employs TRBV4-3 and TRBJ2-1; D is perhaps TRBD1 (5 bases). CDR1 LGHNA and CDR2 YSLEER come from the germline V gene. V was clipped by 8 bases and J by 7 bases, with 18 bases between them. This CDR3 is 14 amino acids long.

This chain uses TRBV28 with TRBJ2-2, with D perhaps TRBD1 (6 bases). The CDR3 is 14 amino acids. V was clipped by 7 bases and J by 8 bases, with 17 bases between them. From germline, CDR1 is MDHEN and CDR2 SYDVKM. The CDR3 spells CASKQDSRVGELFF. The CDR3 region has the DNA TGTGCCAGCAAACAGGACAGTCGAGTTGGGGAGCTGTTTTTT.

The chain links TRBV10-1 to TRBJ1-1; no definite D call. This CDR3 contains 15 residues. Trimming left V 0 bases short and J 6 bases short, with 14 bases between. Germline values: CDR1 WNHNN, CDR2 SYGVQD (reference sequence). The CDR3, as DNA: TGCGCCAGCAGTGAGTCGCGCTGGGCTTACGCTGAAGCTTTCTTT. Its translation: CASSESRWAYAEAFF.

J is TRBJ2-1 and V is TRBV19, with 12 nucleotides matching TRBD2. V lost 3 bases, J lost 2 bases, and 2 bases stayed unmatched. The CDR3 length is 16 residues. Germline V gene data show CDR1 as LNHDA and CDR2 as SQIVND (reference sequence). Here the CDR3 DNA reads TGTGCCAGTAGTATCGGGACTAGCGGGCCCTACAATGAGCAGTTCTTC. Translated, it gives CASSIGTSGPYNEQFF.

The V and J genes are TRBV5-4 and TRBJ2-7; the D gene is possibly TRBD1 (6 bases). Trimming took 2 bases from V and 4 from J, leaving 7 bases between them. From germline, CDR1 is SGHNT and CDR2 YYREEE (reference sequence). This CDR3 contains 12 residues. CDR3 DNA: TGTGCCAGCAGCTTTGGACAGTACGAGCAGTACTTC. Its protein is CASSFGQYEQYF.

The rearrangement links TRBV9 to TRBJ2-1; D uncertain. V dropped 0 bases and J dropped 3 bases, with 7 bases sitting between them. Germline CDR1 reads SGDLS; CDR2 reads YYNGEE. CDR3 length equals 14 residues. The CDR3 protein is CASSVELSYNEQFF. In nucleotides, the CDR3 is TGTGCCAGCAGCGTAGAGCTGAGCTACAATGAGCAGTTCTTC.

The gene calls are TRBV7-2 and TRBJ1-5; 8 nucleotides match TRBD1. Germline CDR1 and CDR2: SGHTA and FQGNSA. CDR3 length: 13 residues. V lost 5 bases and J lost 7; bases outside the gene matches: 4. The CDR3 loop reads CASSADRVQPQHF. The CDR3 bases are TGTGCCAGCAGCGCGGACAGGGTACAGCCCCAGCATTTT.

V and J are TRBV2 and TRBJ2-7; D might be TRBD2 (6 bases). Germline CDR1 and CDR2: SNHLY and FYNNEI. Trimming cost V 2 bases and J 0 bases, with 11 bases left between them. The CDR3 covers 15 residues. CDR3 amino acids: CASSEYSGTSYEQYF. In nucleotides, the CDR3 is TGTGCCAGCAGTGAATATAGCGGAACCTCCTACGAGCAGTACTTC.

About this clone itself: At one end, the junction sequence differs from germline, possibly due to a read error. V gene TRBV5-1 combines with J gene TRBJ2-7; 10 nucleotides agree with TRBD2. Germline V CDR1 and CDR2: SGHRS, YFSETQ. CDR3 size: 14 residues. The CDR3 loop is CASSLAGGASEQCF. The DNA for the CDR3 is TGCGCCAGCAGCTTAGCGGGAGGGGCGAGTGAGCAGTGCTTC.

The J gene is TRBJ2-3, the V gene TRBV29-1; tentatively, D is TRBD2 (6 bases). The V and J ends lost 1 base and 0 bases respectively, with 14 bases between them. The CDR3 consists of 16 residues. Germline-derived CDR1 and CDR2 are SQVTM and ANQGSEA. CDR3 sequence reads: CSVEGSLARSTDTQYF. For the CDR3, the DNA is TGCAGCGTTGAAGGTTCCCTAGCGAGAAGCACAGATACGCAGTATTTT.

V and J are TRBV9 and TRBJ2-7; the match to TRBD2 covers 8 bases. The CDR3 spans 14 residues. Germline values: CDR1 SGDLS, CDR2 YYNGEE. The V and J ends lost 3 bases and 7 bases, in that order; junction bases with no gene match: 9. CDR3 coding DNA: TGTGCCAGCAGCGACGGAGCGGGAGTTGGAGAGCAGTACTTC. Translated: CASSDGAGVGEQYF.

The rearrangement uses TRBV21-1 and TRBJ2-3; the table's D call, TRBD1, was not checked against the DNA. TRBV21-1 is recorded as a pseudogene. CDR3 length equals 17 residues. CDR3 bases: TGTGCCAGCACCGCCCAAACACGACAGGGGTCCCCAGATACGCAGTATTTT. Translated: CASTAQTRQGSPDTQYF.